These T cell receptor beta chains were read from a single sample in a study of OX40 agonist ivuxolimab in advanced cancers. The data were produced by immunoSEQ multiplex PCR, yet TCRdb's version contains in-frame clones alone and is incomplete. The sample has fewer than 60,000 clones, about 80% seen once. The source material was CD4+ or CD8+ T cells sorted from blood, sampled in a trial of the OX40 agonist ivuxolimab. The receptor set was obtained from an adult with an advanced solid tumor such as melanoma, head and neck, liver or kidney cancer. The conserved cysteine and the conserved F or W are not part of the CDR3 here. The size entry is marked missing in some rows and otherwise reads once, few, many or a size class.

j_gene	abundance	v_gene	CDR3aa
TRBJ1-1	NA	TRBV7-2	ASSLTPGTGGTEAF
TRBJ2-7	NA	TRBV6-1	ASSSGAYEQY
TRBJ2-1	NA	TRBV5-5	ASSPRTGTVYNEQF
TRBJ1-5	NA	TRBV6-6	ASNPGLQGNQPQH
TRBJ1-2	NA	TRBV6-4	ASSAQGKEGYT
TRBJ1-2	NA	TRBV10-3	AISESAGTLYGYT
TRBJ2-5	NA	TRBV18	ASSPDFSGSSAETQY
TRBJ2-4	NA	TRBV5-6	ASSLRTGGILRNIQY
TRBJ2-6	few	TRBV5-5	ASSFQGLSGANVLT
TRBJ1-5	NA	TRBV27	ASSANRGRNQPQH
TRBJ1-4	NA	TRBV11-3	ASSLGQGSEKLF
TRBJ2-1	NA	TRBV9	ASSVSTGNYNEQF
TRBJ1-3	NA	TRBV30	AWSRDRGNGNTIY
TRBJ1-1	NA	TRBV5-1	ASSLSGTEGDQAF
TRBJ2-3	NA	TRBV7-2	ASSFTGHGDTQY
TRBJ1-1	NA	TRBV27	ASRFSNMNTEAF
TRBJ1-1	NA	TRBV19	ASSPRGQGNTEAF
TRBJ1-2	NA	TRBV5-1	ASSLSAHYGYT
TRBJ2-7	NA	TRBV2	ASTPSGPRAKQY
TRBJ2-1	NA	TRBV21-1	ASTRASFSLLNEQF
TRBJ1-2	NA	TRBV7-8	ASSFPGGYT
TRBJ1-1	NA	TRBV7-8	ASSLVQGNTEAF
TRBJ2-1	NA	TRBV6-5	ASREIAGYNEQF
TRBJ1-2	NA	TRBV12-2	ASRPDKGVNYGYT
TRBJ2-3	NA	TRBV12-1	ASSFITGGCTDTQY
TRBJ2-1	NA	TRBV29-1	SVVPPEEQF
TRBJ1-5	NA	TRBV28	ASSPAGQPQH
TRBJ1-3	NA	TRBV13	ASSRQGPYNTIY
TRBJ2-5	NA	TRBV18	ASSPQETQY
TRBJ1-5	NA	TRBV27	ASSTGTGPWSGNQPQH
TRBJ2-7	NA	TRBV28	ASSFQNYEQY
TRBJ2-7	NA	TRBV19	AGSIPGQGGDEQY
TRBJ2-7	NA	TRBV9	ASSPRAGATPDEQY
TRBJ2-7	NA	TRBV2	ASSEGTGLYEQY
TRBJ2-1	NA	TRBV19	ASSIQARQF
TRBJ1-6	NA	TRBV7-2	ASSLVAGLIGSPLH
TRBJ1-5	NA	TRBV28	ASSLGQPQH
TRBJ1-2	once	TRBV6-6	ASSYSRGLGYT
TRBJ1-1	NA	TRBV11-1	ASSLGSEAF
TRBJ1-5	few	TRBV11-2	ASSLTQNQPQH
TRBJ2-6	NA	TRBV27	ASSPRGTAGANVLT
TRBJ2-7	NA	TRBV10-3	AISDGQYEQY
TRBJ2-7	NA	TRBV5-6	ASSRGTAEQY
TRBJ2-7	NA	TRBV19	ASSIGGTGTYEQY
TRBJ1-5	NA	TRBV30	AWGRPNQPQH
TRBJ2-5	NA	TRBV10-3	AISLAGEETQY
TRBJ2-1	NA	TRBV18	ASSPPSGKINEQF
TRBJ2-1	NA	TRBV19	ASSIRTSGRGPYNEQF
TRBJ2-7	NA	TRBV6-5	ASSYTQGVY
TRBJ1-1	once	TRBV19	ASKNMNTEAF
TRBJ2-5	NA	TRBV20-1	SYGFGETQY
TRBJ2-2	NA	TRBV5-1	ASRGGNTGELF